Each of the 32 T cell receptor beta chains below was sequenced from the same sample in a study of cytomegalovirus exposure and HLA in healthy donors. Researchers ran the PCR with 60 Vbeta and 13 Jbeta primers. Generated by immunoSEQ multiplex PCR, the TCRdb table keeps only in-frame clones and is missing some. The sample includes 150,000 to 160,000 clones, around 74% of them seen just once. The sequenced sample consisted of PBMCs. The source of these receptors is a man aged 18-30 years in good health and CMV-seronegative.

V gene TRBV6-1 combines with J gene TRBJ1-5; D ambiguous. Between the trimmed V and J ends, which lost 3 bases and 4 bases, there was a span of 4 bases. Germline values: CDR1 MNHNS, CDR2 SASEGT. The CDR3 runs 12 residues. Here the CDR3 DNA reads TGTGCCAGCAGTGACTCTAATCAGCCCCAGCATTTT. Its protein product is CASSDSNQPQHF.

Comments on this clone: Other DNA sequences in the same sample also yield this CDR3. The CDR3 DNA follows: TGTGCCAGCAGCTCCGGGGTTTGGGGTCTCCACGAGCAGTACTTC. Translated, it gives CASSSGVWGLHEQYF. The chain combines TRBV11-2 with TRBJ2-7; D might be TRBD2 (5 bases). Trimming removed 4 bases at V and 5 bases at J, with 18 bases between. Germline CDR1 is SGHAT and CDR2 is FQNNGV. The CDR3 loop spans 15 amino acids.

The rearrangement uses TRBV4-1 and TRBJ1-5, with D unclear. CDR3 size: 16 residues. CDR1 and CDR2 (germline): MGHRA, YSYEKL. The ends were cut back, 2 bases at V and 0 bases at J, with 11 bases in the middle. In nucleotides, the CDR3 is TGCGCCAGCAGCCAACAGGAACACAATAGCAATCAGCCCCAGCATTTT. It specifies CASSQQEHNSNQPQHF.

The V and J genes are TRBV6-1 and TRBJ1-5; a weak D match, TRBD1 (5 bases). Germline-derived CDR1 and CDR2 are MNHNS and SASEGT. The CDR3 covers 14 residues. The CDR3 spells CGTKGSDSNQPQHF. For the CDR3, the DNA is TGTGGAACAAAGGGGTCGGATAGCAATCAGCCCCAGCATTTT.

The rearrangement joins TRBV27 to TRBJ2-7, with D unclear. The CDR3 runs to 13 residues. Trimming removed 3 bases from V and 7 bases from J, with 13 bases in between. CDR1 and CDR2 (germline): MNHEY, SMNVEV (reference sequence). In DNA, the CDR3 is TGTGCCAGCAGTTTCCCCCCCTGGGGAGAGCAGTACGTC. Translating gives CASSFPPWGEQYV.

The V and J genes are TRBV7-2 and TRBJ1-6; 8 nucleotides match TRBD1. The CDR3 is 17 residues long. The germline gives CDR1 SGHTA, CDR2 FQGNSA. V shed 0 bases, J shed 2 bases, and the junction held 3 bases outside the gene matches. The CDR3 protein is CASSLADRVPYNSPLHF. The CDR3 DNA sequence: TGTGCCAGCAGCTTAGCGGACAGGGTGCCCTATAATTCACCCCTCCACTTT.

The V and J genes are TRBV7-9 and TRBJ1-4, with TRBD1 identical over 8 bases. V trimming: 3 bases; J trimming: 7 bases; junction bases outside the gene matches: 10. The CDR3 is 16 amino acids. Germline loops: CDR1 SEHNR, CDR2 FQNEAQ (reference sequence). This CDR3 reads CASSFFPGGRGEKLFF. The CDR3 DNA reads TGTGCCAGCAGCTTTTTCCCAGGGGGCAGAGGTGAAAAACTGTTTTTT.

The chain couples TRBV5-8 to TRBJ1-3; D is unresolved. In germline, CDR1 is SGHTS, CDR2 YDEGEE. The CDR3 contains 15 residues. Between the trimmed V and J ends, which lost 5 bases and 0 bases, there was a span of 12 bases. The CDR3: CASRPRRYSGNTIYF. The CDR3 DNA reads TGTGCCAGCAGGCCTAGAAGATACTCTGGAAACACCATATATTTT.

This clone was counted once. This rearrangement joins TRBV5-1 to TRBJ2-1, with D maybe TRBD1 (5 bases). Germline V gene lookup returns CDR1 SGHRS and CDR2 YFSETQ. This CDR3 spans 15 amino acids. V was cut by 1 base and J by 9 bases, with 17 bases left in between. CDR3 in amino acids: CASSLQIRGRSEQFF. The CDR3 DNA sequence: TGCGCCAGCAGCTTGCAAATTAGGGGCCGGAGTGAGCAGTTCTTC.

This clone has just a few counts. This chain links TRBV19 with TRBJ2-3, with D tentatively TRBD1 (5 bases). Germline V gene sequence: CDR1 LNHDA, CDR2 SQIVND (reference sequence). Trimming cost V 2 bases and J 4 bases, with 10 bases left between them. The CDR3 runs 14 residues. The CDR3 DNA sequence: TGTGCCAGTAGTATACAGGGTTATGCAGATACGCAGTATTTT. Amino acid sequence: CASSIQGYADTQYF.

The V gene is TRBV10-3, the J gene TRBJ2-5, with unresolved D. This CDR3 is built from 12 residues. Germline V CDR1 and CDR2: ENHRY, SYGVKD. Trimming removed 4 bases from V and 5 bases from J, with 8 bases in between. This chain's CDR3 is CAISGSGETQYF. CDR3 nucleotide sequence: TGTGCCATCAGTGGGTCCGGGGAGACCCAGTACTTC.

The chain carries TRBV2 and TRBJ1-6; TRBD1 matches at 7 bases. CDR3 length: 19 residues. V lost 1 base to trimming and J lost 0 bases; unmatched junction nucleotides: 9. Germline V lookup: CDR1 SNHLY, CDR2 FYNNEI. The CDR3 loop reads CASSEVYGDRSSYNSPLHF. The CDR3 DNA sequence: TGTGCCAGCAGTGAAGTATATGGGGACAGAAGCTCCTATAATTCACCCCTCCACTTT.

This clone was observed a handful of times. The chain uses TRBV10-1 and TRBJ1-6, with 7 bases that match TRBD1. CDR3 length equals 15 residues. The V and J ends lost 9 bases and 9 bases, in that order; junction bases with no gene match: 14. Germline values: CDR1 WNHNN, CDR2 SYGVQD (reference sequence). The CDR3 is CASTLGQWWPSPLHF. CDR3 sequence (DNA): TGCGCCAGTACTTTGGGACAGTGGTGGCCTTCACCCCTCCACTTT.

The sample holds a few counts of this clone. The V gene is TRBV30, the J gene TRBJ2-4; no firm D call. The V and J ends lost 2 bases and 6 bases respectively, with 14 bases between them. This CDR3 comprises 14 residues. The germline gives CDR1 GTSNPN, CDR2 SVGIG (reference sequence). CDR3: CAWSYGYPGNIQYF. The CDR3 DNA is TGTGCCTGGAGTTATGGTTACCCCGGAAACATTCAGTACTTC.

V gene TRBV18 combines with J gene TRBJ1-2; D uncertain. Germline lookup yields CDR1 KGHSH and CDR2 LQKENI. The CDR3 consists of 13 residues. V was pared by 0 bases and J by 6 bases, with 8 bases between. CDR3 loop: CASSPPSPDGYTF. The CDR3 nucleotides read TGTGCCAGCTCACCACCTTCCCCGGATGGCTACACCTTC. Together with reference TRBV18 and TRBJ1-2, the CDR3 gives the full variable domain: NAGVMQNPRHLVRRRGQEARLRCSPMKGHSHVYWYRQLPEEGLKFMVYLQKENIIDESGMPKERFSAEFPKEGPSILRIQQVVRGDSAAYFCASSPPSPDGYTFGSGTRLTVV.

This chain uses TRBV4-1 with TRBJ1-1; the match to TRBD1 covers 8 bases. Trimming at V came to 4 bases and at J to 5 bases, leaving 6 bases not matched to a gene. The CDR3 consists of 14 residues. Germline V gene sequence: CDR1 MGHRA, CDR2 YSYEKL. CDR3: CASSREGQATEAFF. The CDR3 DNA is TGCGCCAGCAGCCGGGAGGGACAGGCGACTGAAGCTTTCTTT.

The chain employs TRBV5-8 and TRBJ2-3; 8 nucleotides agree with TRBD1. V lost 5 bases and J lost 4; bases outside the gene matches: 6. Germline CDR1 and CDR2: SGHTS and YDEGEE. This CDR3 has 14 residues. CDR3 in amino acids: CASRSRTGSDTQYF. The CDR3, as DNA: TGTGCCAGCAGATCCCGGACAGGGTCAGATACGCAGTATTTT.

A word on this clone: The sample has other DNA sequences that encode this CDR3 too. CDR3 loop: CASSGLAGGNEQFF. CDR3 nucleotide sequence: TGTGCCAGCAGCGGACTAGCGGGGGGGAATGAGCAGTTCTTC. This chain connects TRBV6-4 to TRBJ2-1; 15 bases agree with TRBD2. Germline V gene data show CDR1 as MRHNA and CDR2 as SNTAGT. There are 14 residues in the CDR3. After removal of 6 bases from V and 7 bases from J, the junction contained 1 base not matched to a gene.

Concerning this clone itself: Germline and junction disagree at one end, which may indicate a read error. The chain couples TRBV6-1 to TRBJ2-4, with D maybe TRBD1 (5 bases). Germline CDR1 is MNHNS and CDR2 is SASEGT. This CDR3 is built from 16 residues. CDR3 sequence: CASSEALGLAKNSQYF. The CDR3 DNA is TGTGCCAGCAGTGAAGCGTTGGGGCTCGCCAAAAACAGTCAGTACTTC.

This clone was observed a handful of times. The CDR3 DNA follows: TGTGCCAGCAAAAGCGGGGGGGCCAACACCGGGGAGCTGTTTTTT. It specifies CASKSGGANTGELFF. V gene TRBV21-1 combines with J gene TRBJ2-2; the table gives TRBD2 as D, unverified against the DNA. TRBV21-1 is a known pseudogene. The CDR3 contains 15 residues.

This clone showed up just a few times. CDR3 region: CAIQGANGYTF. The CDR3 DNA reads as TGCGCTATACAGGGGGCGAACGGCTACACCTTC. This chain connects TRBV10-2 to TRBJ1-2; 9 positions agree with TRBD1. This CDR3 is built from 11 residues. Germline assignment: CDR1 WSHSY and CDR2 SAAADI.

The chain joins TRBV5-1 to TRBJ1-2; 9 nucleotides align to TRBD1. V lost 3 bases and J lost 7; bases outside the gene matches: 4. The germline CDR1 and CDR2 sequences are SGHRS and YFSETQ. CDR3 size: 13 residues. This CDR3 reads CASSSTGGGGYTF. DNA of the CDR3: TGCGCCAGCAGCTCGACAGGGGGTGGTGGCTACACCTTC.

The V call is TRBV11-2, the J call TRBJ2-5, with no clear D. The CDR3 is 13 residues long. Germline CDR1 and CDR2: SGHAT and FQNNGV. V lost 2 bases to trimming and J lost 5 bases, with 9 bases between them. The CDR3 region has the DNA TGTGCCAGCAGCTTATCTATTCGGGAGACCCAGTACTTC. Protein: CASSLSIRETQYF. Complete variable domain (other parts from reference TRBV11-2 and TRBJ2-5): EAGVAQSPRYKIIEKRQSVAFWCNPISGHATLYWYQQILGQGPKLLIQFQNNGVVDDSQLPKDRFSAERLKGVDSTLKIQPAKLEDSAVYLCASSLSIRETQYFGPGTRLLVL.

This clone was seen a few times. V and J are TRBV5-6 and TRBJ1-3; 7 positions match TRBD1. The length of the CDR3 is 16 residues. With V trimmed by 5 bases and J by 2 bases, 10 bases remained unmatched. The germline V gene encodes CDR1 SGHDT and CDR2 YYEEEE. The CDR3 DNA reads as TGTGCCAGCAGTGGTTGGACAGGAGGGGCTGGAAACACCATATATTTT. It encodes CASSGWTGGAGNTIYF.

V and J are TRBV5-5 and TRBJ1-5, with 7 bases lining up with TRBD1. The germline gives CDR1 SGHKS, CDR2 YYEKEE (reference sequence). V trimming: 4 bases; J trimming: 7 bases; junction bases outside the gene matches: 8. The CDR3 is made up of 14 amino acids. Written as DNA, the CDR3 is TGTGCCAGCAGCCCCACAGGGGAGGAACAGCCCCAGCATTTT. Translated, it gives CASSPTGEEQPQHF.

The V call is TRBV5-1, the J call TRBJ1-1; D gene uncertain. The V gene lost 9 bases and the J gene lost 1 base, with 16 bases spanning the gap. The CDR3 sequence is 14 residues long. The V gene's germline CDR1 is SGHRS and CDR2 YFSETQ. This CDR3 reads CATTWGVGNTEAFF. The CDR3 DNA is TGCGCCACCACTTGGGGAGTCGGGAACACTGAAGCTTTCTTT.

This chain joins TRBV4-2 and TRBJ2-1; the match to TRBD2 covers 10 bases. The length of the CDR3 is 16 residues. V was pared by 4 bases and J by 0 bases, with 3 bases of the junction left unmatched. Germline V gene data show CDR1 as LGHNA and CDR2 as YNFKEQ. CDR3 bases: TGTGCCAGCAGCCCCCGGACTAGCGGCTCCTACAATGAGCAGTTCTTC. This gives the protein CASSPRTSGSYNEQFF.

This clone was observed once. The chain is built from TRBV18 and TRBJ1-6, with no clear D. Trimming removed 2 bases at V and 3 bases at J, with 14 bases between. This CDR3 is 17 amino acids long. Germline V CDR1 and CDR2: KGHSH, LQKENI. The CDR3 protein is CASSPNEALNYNSPLHF. The CDR3 nucleotides read TGTGCCAGCTCACCAAATGAGGCCTTAAACTATAATTCACCCCTCCACTTT. Looking up the rest from reference TRBV18 and TRBJ1-6 gives the full variable domain: NAGVMQNPRHLVRRRGQEARLRCSPMKGHSHVYWYRQLPEEGLKFMVYLQKENIIDESGMPKERFSAEFPKEGPSILRIQQVVRGDSAAYFCASSPNEALNYNSPLHFGNGTRLTVT.

The CDR3 sequence is CAWSGGVSSYNEQFF. In DNA form, the CDR3 reads TGTGCCTGGAGTGGGGGCGTGAGCTCCTACAATGAGCAGTTCTTC. The V and J genes are TRBV30 and TRBJ2-1; D possibly corresponds to TRBD1 (5 bases). Trimming shortened V by 1 base and J by 0 bases, and 10 bases separated the two germline ends. CDR3 length: 15 residues. CDR1 and CDR2 from the germline V gene are GTSNPN and SVGIG (reference sequence).

The genes are TRBV5-1 and TRBJ1-2; D not resolved. The V end lost 4 bases, the J end lost 6 bases, and 13 bases lay between the germline ends. CDR1 is SGHRS, CDR2 YFSETQ, per germline. This CDR3 has 13 amino acids. The DNA of the CDR3 is TGCGCCAGCAGCGTTGGTTCTATGAATGGCTACACCTTC. Its translation: CASSVGSMNGYTF.

The genes are TRBV6-1 and TRBJ2-7; 8 nucleotides match TRBD1. The length of the CDR3 is 14 residues. The J segment lost 5 bases and the V segment lost 6 bases, leaving 9 bases of the junction unmatched. Germline V gene data show CDR1 as MNHNS and CDR2 as SASEGT. CDR3 protein: CASSHRDRTDEQYF. As DNA, the CDR3 is TGTGCCAGCAGCCACCGGGACAGGACGGACGAGCAGTACTTC.

In this sample, this clone turned up a few times. The CDR3: CAISKTGGDQPQHF. As DNA, the CDR3 is TGTGCCATCAGCAAGACAGGGGGCGATCAGCCCCAGCATTTT. V usage is TRBV10-3 and J usage is TRBJ1-5; 10 positions match TRBD1. The CDR3 loop spans 14 amino acids. Germline CDR1 ENHRY, CDR2 SYGVKD. Germline trimming cut 6 bases from V and 5 bases from J; bases unmatched to any gene: 4.